This T cell receptor (beta chain) was sequenced during a study of shared clonotypes between healthy human individuals. The V end was cut by 3 bases, the J end by 9 bases, with 15 bases between. Germline V gene sequence: CDR1 MDHEN, CDR2 SYDVKM. The CDR3 totals 14 residues. TCRdb keeps only in-frame clones here, not all; method: immunoSEQ multiplex PCR. In the table there are 950,000 to 1,300,000 clones, 75% of which are singletons. This receptor was taken from a man younger than 35 in good health. This chain uses TRBV28 with TRBJ2-1; TRBD2 might be the D (6 bases). The sample was memory CD4+ T cells sorted from blood. Subset denoted: CD45RA-negative fraction. The chain's CDR3 is CASSLGGDGGEQFF. The CDR3 DNA sequence: TGTGCCAGCAGTTTGGGCGGGGATGGGGGTGAGCAGTTCTTC.